A selection of T cell receptor beta chains follows, all from one sample in a study of blood T cells in healthy people across ages. MiXCR, run by TCRdb on the 5' RACE reads, gives a single entry per CDR3 protein. This repertoire shows fewer than 1,000,000 distinct CDR3 sequences, under 45% found once; its top ten account for approximately 19%. The sample comprised blood. The source is a man aged 55 to 69 in good health. Both conserved end residues are part of each CDR3. D genes are given only for firm matches. The listing skips clone size in some rows; elsewhere it reads once, few, many or a size class.

j_call: TRBJ2-7
v_call: TRBV12-3/TRBV12-4
clone_size: -
d_call: -
cdr3_aa: CASSRVGFVYEQYF
cdr3_nt: TGTGCCAGCAGCCGTGTGGGGTTCGTCTACGAGCAGTACTTC

j_call: TRBJ1-4
v_call: TRBV6-5
clone_size: -
d_call: -
cdr3_aa: CASSYAPKAGVGRVGKLFF
cdr3_nt: TGTGCCAGCAGCTATGCTCCTAAAGCAGGGGTAGGGCGAGTAGGAAAACTGTTTTTT

j_call: TRBJ2-1
v_call: TRBV5-6
clone_size: -
d_call: TRBD2
cdr3_aa: CASSLGLAGMYQETQFF
cdr3_nt: TGTGCCAGCAGCTTGGGTCTAGCGGGGATGTACCAAGAGACCCAGTTCTTC

j_call: TRBJ2-7
v_call: TRBV6-1
clone_size: few
d_call: -
cdr3_aa: CASSEVSWAEGSYEQYF
cdr3_nt: TGTGCCAGCAGTGAAGTGAGTTGGGCTGAAGGGTCCTACGAGCAGTACTTC

j_call: TRBJ2-1
v_call: TRBV7-3
clone_size: -
d_call: -
cdr3_aa: CASSHQGKASYNEQFF
cdr3_nt: TGTGCCAGCAGCCATCAGGGGAAAGCGTCCTACAATGAGCAGTTCTTC

j_call: TRBJ2-7
v_call: TRBV27
clone_size: -
d_call: -
cdr3_aa: CASSPVDRASYEQYF
cdr3_nt: TGTGCCAGCAGCCCAGTTGACAGAGCCTCCTACGAGCAGTACTTC

j_call: TRBJ2-5
v_call: TRBV10-3
clone_size: -
d_call: TRBD1
cdr3_aa: CAISVGVGGRETQYF
cdr3_nt: TGTGCCATCAGTGTCGGTGTAGGGGGCCGGGAGACCCAGTACTTC

j_call: TRBJ2-2
v_call: TRBV24-1
clone_size: -
d_call: -
cdr3_aa: CATSDPRSTTGELFF
cdr3_nt: TGTGCCACCAGTGACCCCCGTAGTACGACCGGGGAGCTGTTTTTT

j_call: TRBJ2-6
v_call: TRBV6-5
clone_size: -
d_call: -
cdr3_aa: CASSYSPLGSSGANVLTF
cdr3_nt: TGTGCCAGCAGTTACTCCCCTTTGGGGAGCTCTGGGGCCAACGTCCTGACTTTC

j_call: TRBJ2-3
v_call: TRBV6-1
clone_size: -
d_call: TRBD2
cdr3_aa: CASSPTSGGLLGTDTQYF
cdr3_nt: TGTGCCAGCAGTCCGACTAGCGGGGGCCTTCTGGGCACAGATACGCAGTATTTT

j_call: TRBJ1-2
v_call: TRBV6-2/TRBV6-3
clone_size: -
d_call: TRBD1
cdr3_aa: CASSYRGQLDGYTF
cdr3_nt: TGTGCCAGCAGTTACCGGGGACAGCTCGATGGCTACACCTTC